This T cell receptor (beta chain) was identified in a study of T cells after yellow fever vaccination. Points from the study as a whole: The study re-detected most primary-vaccination clones after the booster (96% CD4, roughly 91% CD8). From the bulk population, abundant clonotypes could contaminate and appear within FACS-sorted repertoires.

Germline lookup yields CDR1 DFQATT and CDR2 SNEGSKA (reference sequence). This CDR3 spans 14 amino acids. The V segment lost 0 bases and the J segment 8 bases; nucleotides outside the gene matches: 7. UMIs and a universal primer site were added when TCR cDNA was made by 5'RACE template switching. TCRdb reprocessed the 5' RACE reads via MiXCR and lists one record per CDR3 protein. The data hold about 170,000 distinct CDR3 sequences, with about 6.2% observed a single time. In this sample, this clonotype turned up a few times. Its antigen is unidentified. This TCR was recovered from a man younger than 30 who received the YFV17D yellow fever vaccine. This sample comprised CD4+ T cells sorted from PBMCs, obtained on the day of the first yellow fever vaccination. This sequence joins TRBV20-1 and TRBJ2-4; 7 bases line up with TRBD2. CDR3 in DNA: TGCAGTGCTAGAGATGGGGGGGTTGGGGACATTCAGTACTTC. Its translation is CSARDGGVGDIQYF.